Sequencing of this T cell receptor (beta chain) was carried out in a study of T cells in Graves' hyperthyroidism and ophthalmopathy. Many counts were recorded for this clonotype. Thyroid ultrasound and orbital computed tomography, with clinical symptoms and serum thyroxine and TRAb, informed diagnoses. TCR beta CDR3 sequences were amplified from RNA transcripts. The study used the HTBI primer set for a first-round RT-PCR of the TCR CDR3. TCRdb reprocessed the multiplex PCR reads via MiXCR and lists one record per CDR3 protein. This table holds some 500,000 distinct CDR3 sequences, approximately 25% found once. The CDR3 has 13 amino acids. Germline V gene data show CDR1 as MNHEY and CDR2 as SVGAGI. V shed 7 bases and J 8 bases; nucleotides not matched to a gene: 10.

This chain joins TRBV6-5 and TRBJ1-2; 7 positions match TRBD1. Specimen: blood. The sequence was obtained from a woman under 40 with Graves' ophthalmopathy. The CDR3, as DNA: TGTGCCAGCAAAAGTACAGGGGAGGGGGGCTACACCTTC. Translation: CASKSTGEGGYTF.